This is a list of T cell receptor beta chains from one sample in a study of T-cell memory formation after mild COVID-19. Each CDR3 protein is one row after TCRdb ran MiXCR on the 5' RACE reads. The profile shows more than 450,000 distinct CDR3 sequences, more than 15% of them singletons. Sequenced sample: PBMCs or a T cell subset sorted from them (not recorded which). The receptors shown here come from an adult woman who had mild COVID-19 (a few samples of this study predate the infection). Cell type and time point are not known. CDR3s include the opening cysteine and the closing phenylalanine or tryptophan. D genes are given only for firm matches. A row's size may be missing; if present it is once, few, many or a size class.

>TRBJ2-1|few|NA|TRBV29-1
CSVVSAANSYNEQFF
TGCAGCGTTGTTAGCGCAGCTAACTCCTACAATGAGCAGTTCTTC
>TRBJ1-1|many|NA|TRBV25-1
CASSEVGGRTEAFF
TGTGCCAGCAGTGAAGTTGGTGGTAGAACTGAAGCTTTCTTT
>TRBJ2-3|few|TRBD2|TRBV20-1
CSARGLAGSRDTQYF
TGCAGTGCTAGGGGACTAGCGGGATCAAGAGATACGCAGTATTTT
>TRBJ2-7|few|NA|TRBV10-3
CAIAGVEYEQYF
TGTGCCATCGCAGGGGTCGAGTACGAGCAGTACTTC
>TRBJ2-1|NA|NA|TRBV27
CASSLADPYNEQFF
TGTGCCAGCAGTTTAGCGGATCCCTACAATGAGCAGTTCTTC
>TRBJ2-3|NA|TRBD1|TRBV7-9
CASSPPGQLTDTQYF
TGTGCCAGCAGCCCCCCGGGACAGCTCACAGATACGCAGTATTTT
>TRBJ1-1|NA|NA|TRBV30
CAWGRRGGTEAFF
TGTGCCTGGGGACGGAGGGGGGGTACTGAAGCTTTCTTT
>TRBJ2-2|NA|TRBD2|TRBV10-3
CAIREGTSGDGELFF
TGTGCCATCAGAGAAGGGACTAGCGGGGATGGGGAGCTGTTTTTT
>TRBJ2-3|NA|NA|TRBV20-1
CSASWGIGTDTQYF
TGCAGTGCTAGTTGGGGTATTGGCACAGATACGCAGTATTTT
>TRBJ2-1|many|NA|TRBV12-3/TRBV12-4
CASSWSEQFF
TGTGCCAGCAGTTGGAGTGAGCAGTTCTTC
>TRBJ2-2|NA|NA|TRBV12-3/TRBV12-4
CASSPAVGAGELFF
TGTGCCAGCAGCCCAGCCGTTGGAGCCGGGGAGCTGTTTTTT
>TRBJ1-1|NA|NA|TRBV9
CASSVVQVNTEAFF
TGTGCCAGCAGCGTAGTGCAGGTGAACACTGAAGCTTTCTTT
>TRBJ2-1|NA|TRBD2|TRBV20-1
CSPLLAGVNEQFF
TGCAGTCCACTATTAGCGGGAGTGAATGAGCAGTTCTTC
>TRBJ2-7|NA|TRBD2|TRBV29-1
CSGRSGLAASYEQYF
TGCAGCGGAAGATCGGGACTAGCGGCTTCCTACGAGCAGTACTTC
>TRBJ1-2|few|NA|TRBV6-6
CASSYGRGTNYGYTF
TGTGCCAGCAGTTACGGTCGGGGAACTAACTATGGCTACACCTTC
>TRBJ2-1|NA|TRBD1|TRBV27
CASSLLTGGYHNEQFF
TGTGCCAGCAGTTTATTGACAGGGGGCTACCACAATGAGCAGTTCTTC